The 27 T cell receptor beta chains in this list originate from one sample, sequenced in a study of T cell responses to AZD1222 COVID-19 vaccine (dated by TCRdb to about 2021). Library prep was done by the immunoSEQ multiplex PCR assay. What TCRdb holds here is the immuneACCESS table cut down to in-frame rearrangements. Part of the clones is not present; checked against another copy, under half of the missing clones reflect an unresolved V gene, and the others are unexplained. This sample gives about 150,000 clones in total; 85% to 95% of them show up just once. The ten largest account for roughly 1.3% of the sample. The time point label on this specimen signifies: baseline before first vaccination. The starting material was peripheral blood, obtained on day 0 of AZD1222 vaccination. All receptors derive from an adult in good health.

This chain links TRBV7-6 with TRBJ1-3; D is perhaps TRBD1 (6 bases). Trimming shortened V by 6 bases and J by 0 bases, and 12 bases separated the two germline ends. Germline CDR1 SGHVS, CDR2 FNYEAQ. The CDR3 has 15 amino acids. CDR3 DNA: TGTGCCAGCAGTCAAGCGGGGGCCTCTGGAAACACCATATATTTT. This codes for CASSQAGASGNTIYF.

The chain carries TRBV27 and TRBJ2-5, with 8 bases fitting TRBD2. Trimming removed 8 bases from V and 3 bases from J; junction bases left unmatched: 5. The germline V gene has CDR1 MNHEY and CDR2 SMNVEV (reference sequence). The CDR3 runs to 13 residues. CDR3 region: CASSKAGEETQYF. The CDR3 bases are TGTGCCAGCTCTAAAGCGGGGGAAGAGACCCAGTACTTC.

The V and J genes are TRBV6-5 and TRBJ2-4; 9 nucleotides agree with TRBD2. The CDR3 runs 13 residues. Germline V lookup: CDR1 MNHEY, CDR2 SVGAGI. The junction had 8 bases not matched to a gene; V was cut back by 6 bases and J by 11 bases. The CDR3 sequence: CASSGGTSSVQYF. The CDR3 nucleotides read TGTGCCAGCAGCGGAGGGACTAGCAGCGTTCAGTACTTC.

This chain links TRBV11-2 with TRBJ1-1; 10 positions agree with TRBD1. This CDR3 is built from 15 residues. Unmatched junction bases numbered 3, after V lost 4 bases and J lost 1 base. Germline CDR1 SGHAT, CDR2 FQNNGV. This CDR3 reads CASSSGDRGNTEAFF. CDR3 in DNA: TGTGCCAGCAGCTCTGGGGACAGGGGGAACACTGAAGCTTTCTTT.

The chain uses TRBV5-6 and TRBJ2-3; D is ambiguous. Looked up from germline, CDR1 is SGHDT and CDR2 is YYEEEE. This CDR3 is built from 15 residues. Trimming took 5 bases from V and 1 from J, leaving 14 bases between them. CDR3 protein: CASSLGYTGTDTQYF. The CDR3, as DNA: TGTGCCAGCAGTCTTGGGTATACCGGCACAGATACGCAGTATTTT.

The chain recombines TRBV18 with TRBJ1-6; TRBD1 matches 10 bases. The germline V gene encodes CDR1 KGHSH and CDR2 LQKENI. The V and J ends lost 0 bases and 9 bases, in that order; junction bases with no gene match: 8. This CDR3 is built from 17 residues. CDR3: CASSPPGTGDGSSPLHF. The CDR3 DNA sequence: TGTGCCAGCTCACCACCCGGGACAGGGGACGGGAGTTCACCCCTCCACTTT.

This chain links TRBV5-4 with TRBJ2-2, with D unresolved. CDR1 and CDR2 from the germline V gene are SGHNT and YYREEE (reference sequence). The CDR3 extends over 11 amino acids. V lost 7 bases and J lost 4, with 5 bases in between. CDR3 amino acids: CASGVTGELFF. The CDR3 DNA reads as TGTGCCAGCGGGGTCACCGGGGAGCTGTTTTTT. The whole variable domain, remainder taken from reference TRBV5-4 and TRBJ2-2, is ETGVTQSPTHLIKTRGQQVTLRCSSQSGHNTVSWYQQALGQGPQFIFQYYREEENGRGNFPPRFSGLQFPNYSSELNVNALELDDSALYLCASGVTGELFFGEGSRLTVL.

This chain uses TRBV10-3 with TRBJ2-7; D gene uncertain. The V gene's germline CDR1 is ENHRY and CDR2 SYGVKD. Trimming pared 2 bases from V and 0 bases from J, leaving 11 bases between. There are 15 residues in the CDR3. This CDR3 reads CAISEPTSSSYEQYF. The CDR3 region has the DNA TGTGCCATCAGTGAGCCCACCTCGAGCTCCTACGAGCAGTACTTC.

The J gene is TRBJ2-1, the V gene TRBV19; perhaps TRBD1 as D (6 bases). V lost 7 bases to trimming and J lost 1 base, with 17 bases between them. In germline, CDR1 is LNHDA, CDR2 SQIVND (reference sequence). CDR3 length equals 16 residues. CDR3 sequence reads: CASKETGTLSYNEQFF. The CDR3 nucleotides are TGTGCCAGTAAAGAGACCGGGACACTTTCCTACAATGAGCAGTTCTTC.

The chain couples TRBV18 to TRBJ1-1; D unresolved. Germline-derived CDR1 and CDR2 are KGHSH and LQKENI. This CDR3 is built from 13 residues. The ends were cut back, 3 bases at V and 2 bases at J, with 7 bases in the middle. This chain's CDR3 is CASSPTENTEAFF. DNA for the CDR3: TGTGCCAGCTCACCTACAGAAAACACTGAAGCTTTCTTT.

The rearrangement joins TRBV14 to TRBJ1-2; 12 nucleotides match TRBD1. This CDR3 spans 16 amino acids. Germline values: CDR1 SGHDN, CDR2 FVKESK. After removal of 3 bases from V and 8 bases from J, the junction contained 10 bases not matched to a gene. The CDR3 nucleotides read TGTGCCAGCAGCCACACTCCGGGACAGGGGGCAGGAGGCTACACCTTC. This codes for CASSHTPGQGAGGYTF.

The CDR3 protein is CASSSRRQSNNQPQHF. The CDR3 bases are TGTGCCAGCAGTTCACGTCGACAGTCGAACAATCAGCCCCAGCATTTT. This chain joins TRBV28 and TRBJ1-5; weak D call: TRBD1 (5 bases). This CDR3 region has 16 residues. V was trimmed by 4 bases and J by 3 bases, leaving 16 bases between them. CDR1 and CDR2 from the germline V gene are MDHEN and SYDVKM.

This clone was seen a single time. The CDR3 region has the DNA TGCGCCAGCAGCACCCTAACAGGGACCTATGGCTACACCTTC. Protein sequence: CASSTLTGTYGYTF. The gene calls are TRBV5-1 and TRBJ1-2, with D possibly being TRBD1 (6 bases). The CDR3 sequence is 14 residues long. Deletions cut 4 bases from V and 4 bases from J, with 14 bases between. Germline V gene data show CDR1 as SGHRS and CDR2 as YFSETQ.

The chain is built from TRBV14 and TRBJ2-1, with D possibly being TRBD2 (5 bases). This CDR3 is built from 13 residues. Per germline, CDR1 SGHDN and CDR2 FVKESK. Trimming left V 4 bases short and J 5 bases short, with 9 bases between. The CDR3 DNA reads TGTGCCAGCAGCCGCGGGCCGAACAATGAGCAGTTCTTC. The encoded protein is CASSRGPNNEQFF.

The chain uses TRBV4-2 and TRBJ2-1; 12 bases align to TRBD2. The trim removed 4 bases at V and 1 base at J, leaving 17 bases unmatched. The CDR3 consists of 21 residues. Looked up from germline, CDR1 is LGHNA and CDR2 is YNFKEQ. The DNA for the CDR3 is TGTGCCAGCAGCCGCCGGACTAGCGGGGCTTCTTTAAAGGGGTCCTACAATGAGCAGTTCTTC. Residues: CASSRRTSGASLKGSYNEQFF.

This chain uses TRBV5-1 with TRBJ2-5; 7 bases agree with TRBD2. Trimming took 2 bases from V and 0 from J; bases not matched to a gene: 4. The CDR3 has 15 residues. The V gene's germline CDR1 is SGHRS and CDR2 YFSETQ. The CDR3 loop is CASSFILADQETQYF. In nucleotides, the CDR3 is TGCGCCAGCAGCTTCATTCTAGCGGACCAAGAGACCCAGTACTTC.

The DNA of the CDR3 is TGTGCCAGCAGGGAGGGACAGGGCTATGGCTACACCTTC. The encoded protein is CASREGQGYGYTF. The chain is built from TRBV6-5 and TRBJ1-2, with 9 bases that match TRBD1. Germline assignment: CDR1 MNHEY and CDR2 SVGAGI. With 6 bases clipped from V and 4 bases from J, the junction kept 3 bases outside the gene matches. CDR3 length: 13 amino acids.

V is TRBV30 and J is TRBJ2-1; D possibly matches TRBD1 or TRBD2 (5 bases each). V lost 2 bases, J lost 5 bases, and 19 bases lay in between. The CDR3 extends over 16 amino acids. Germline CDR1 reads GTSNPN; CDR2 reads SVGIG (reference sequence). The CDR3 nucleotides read TGTGCCTGGAGTCGAGGGGTGGGCGAACCGGACAATGAGCAGTTCTTC. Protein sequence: CAWSRGVGEPDNEQFF.

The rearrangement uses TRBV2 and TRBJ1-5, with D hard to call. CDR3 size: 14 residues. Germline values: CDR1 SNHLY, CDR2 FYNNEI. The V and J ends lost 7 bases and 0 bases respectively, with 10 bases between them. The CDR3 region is CASNRLYSNQPQHF. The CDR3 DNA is TGTGCCAGCAACAGACTCTATAGCAATCAGCCCCAGCATTTT.

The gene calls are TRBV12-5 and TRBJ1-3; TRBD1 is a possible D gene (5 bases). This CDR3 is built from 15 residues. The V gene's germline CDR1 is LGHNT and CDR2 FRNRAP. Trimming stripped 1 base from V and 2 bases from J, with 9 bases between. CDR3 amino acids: CASGLAGTAGNTIYF. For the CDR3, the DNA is TGTGCTAGTGGTTTGGCTGGGACTGCTGGAAACACCATATATTTT.

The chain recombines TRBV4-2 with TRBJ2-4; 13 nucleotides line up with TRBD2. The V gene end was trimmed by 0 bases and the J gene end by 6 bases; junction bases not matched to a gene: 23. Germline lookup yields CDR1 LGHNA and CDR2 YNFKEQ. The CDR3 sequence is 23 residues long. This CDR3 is CASSQDPDRGWNSLAGGRNIQYF. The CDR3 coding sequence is TGTGCCAGCAGCCAAGATCCGGACAGGGGTTGGAATTCACTAGCGGGGGGGCGAAACATTCAGTACTTC.

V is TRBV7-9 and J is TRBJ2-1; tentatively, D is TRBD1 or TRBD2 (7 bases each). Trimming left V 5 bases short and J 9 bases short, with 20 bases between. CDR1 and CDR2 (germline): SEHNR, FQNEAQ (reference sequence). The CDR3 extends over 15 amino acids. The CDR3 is CASSLGGGDPREQFF. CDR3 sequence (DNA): TGTGCCAGCAGCCTGGGAGGGGGCGACCCTCGTGAGCAGTTCTTC.

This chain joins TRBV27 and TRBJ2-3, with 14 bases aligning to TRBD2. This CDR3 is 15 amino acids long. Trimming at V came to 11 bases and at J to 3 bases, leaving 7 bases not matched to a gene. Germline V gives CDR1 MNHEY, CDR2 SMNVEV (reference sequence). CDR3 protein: CACRLAGGRTDTQYF. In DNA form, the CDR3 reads TGTGCCTGCCGACTAGCGGGAGGGAGGACAGATACGCAGTATTTT.

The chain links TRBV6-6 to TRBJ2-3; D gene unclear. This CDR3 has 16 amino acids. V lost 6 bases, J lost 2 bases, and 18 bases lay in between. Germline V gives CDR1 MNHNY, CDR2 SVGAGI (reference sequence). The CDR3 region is CASSTSGLAVTDTQYF. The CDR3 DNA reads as TGTGCCAGCAGCACTTCTGGGCTGGCAGTCACAGATACGCAGTATTTT.

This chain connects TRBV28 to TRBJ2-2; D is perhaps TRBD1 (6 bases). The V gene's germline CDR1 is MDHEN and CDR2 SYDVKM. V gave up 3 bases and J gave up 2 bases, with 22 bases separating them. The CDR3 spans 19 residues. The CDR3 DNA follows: TGTGCCAGCAGTTTGTCCTTCGGGAAACAGGGATCCAACACCGGGGAGCTGTTTTTT. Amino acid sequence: CASSLSFGKQGSNTGELFF.

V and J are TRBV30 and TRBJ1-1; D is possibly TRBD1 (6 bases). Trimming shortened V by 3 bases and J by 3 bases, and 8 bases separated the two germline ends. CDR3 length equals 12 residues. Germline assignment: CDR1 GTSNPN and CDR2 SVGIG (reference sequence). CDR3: CAWSAGDTEAFF. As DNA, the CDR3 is TGTGCCTGGAGCGCAGGGGACACTGAAGCTTTCTTT.

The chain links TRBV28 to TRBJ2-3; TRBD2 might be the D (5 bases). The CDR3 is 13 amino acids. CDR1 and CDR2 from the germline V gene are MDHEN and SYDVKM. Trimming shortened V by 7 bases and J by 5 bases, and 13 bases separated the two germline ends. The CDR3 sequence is CASTLPGLDTQYF. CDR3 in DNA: TGTGCCAGCACCCTCCCCGGACTAGATACGCAGTATTTT.